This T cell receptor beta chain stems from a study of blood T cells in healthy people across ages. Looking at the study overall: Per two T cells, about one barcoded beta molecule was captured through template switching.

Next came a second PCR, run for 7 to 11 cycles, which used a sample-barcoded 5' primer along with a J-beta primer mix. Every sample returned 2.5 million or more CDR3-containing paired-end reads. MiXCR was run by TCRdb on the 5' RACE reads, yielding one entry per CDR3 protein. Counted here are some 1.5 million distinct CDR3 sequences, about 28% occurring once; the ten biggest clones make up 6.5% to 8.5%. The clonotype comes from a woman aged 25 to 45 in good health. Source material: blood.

CDR3 sequence: CASSADGTVNPGANVLTF. The CDR3 DNA reads TGTGCCAGTAGCGCCGACGGGACAGTAAACCCTGGGGCCAACGTCCTGACTTTC. V usage is TRBV19 and J usage is TRBJ2-6; 7 bases are shared with TRBD1. The CDR3 loop spans 18 amino acids. V dropped 6 bases and J dropped 2; count of bases not matched to a gene: 13. CDR1 is LNHDA and CDR2 is SQIVND in the germline V gene (reference sequence).